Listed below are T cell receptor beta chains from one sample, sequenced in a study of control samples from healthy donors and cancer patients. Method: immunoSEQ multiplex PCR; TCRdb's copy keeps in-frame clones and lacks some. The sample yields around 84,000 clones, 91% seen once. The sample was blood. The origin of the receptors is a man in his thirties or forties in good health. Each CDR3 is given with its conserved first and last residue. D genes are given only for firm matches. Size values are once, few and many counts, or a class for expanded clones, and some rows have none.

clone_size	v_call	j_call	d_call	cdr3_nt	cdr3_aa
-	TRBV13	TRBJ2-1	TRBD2	TGTGCCAGCATTATCCGAAGACTAGCGGAGTACAATGAGCAGTTCTTC	CASIIRRLAEYNEQFF
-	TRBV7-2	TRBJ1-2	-	TGTGCCAGCAGCTTAGTCCCCGGACCTGAGGGTTATGGCTACACCTTC	CASSLVPGPEGYGYTF
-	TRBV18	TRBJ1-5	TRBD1	TGTGCCAGCTCAGAGGGACAGGGCCCTTATAGCAATCAGCCCCAGCATTTT	CASSEGQGPYSNQPQHF
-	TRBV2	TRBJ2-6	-	TGTGCCAGCAGTCTTATTTCCTCTGGGGCCAACGTCCTGACTTTC	CASSLISSGANVLTF
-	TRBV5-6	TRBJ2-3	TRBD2	TGTGCCAGCAGCTTGCCCGGGACTAGCAAAGCAGATACGCAGTATTTT	CASSLPGTSKADTQYF
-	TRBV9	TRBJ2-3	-	TGTGCCAGCAGCGTAGAAGGCCTCCCCACAGATACGCAGTATTTT	CASSVEGLPTDTQYF
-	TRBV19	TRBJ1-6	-	TGTGCCAGTAGTATAGGAGGGAGCTCCTATAATTCACCCCTCCACTTT	CASSIGGSSYNSPLHF
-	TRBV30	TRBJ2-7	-	TGTGCCTGGAGTGTAAACAGGGTGGGAGAGCAGTACTTC	CAWSVNRVGEQYF
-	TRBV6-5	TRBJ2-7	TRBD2	TGTGCCAGCACCCAGACTAGCGGGAGCTACGAGCAGTACTTC	CASTQTSGSYEQYF
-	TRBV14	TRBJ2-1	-	TGTGCCAGCAGCCGGGGAGATGAGCAGTTCTTC	CASSRGDEQFF
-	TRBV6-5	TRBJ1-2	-	TGTGCCAGCAGTTACTCGATGGGACCTATGGGCTACACCTTC	CASSYSMGPMGYTF
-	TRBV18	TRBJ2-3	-	TGTGCCAGCTCACCGTCCACAGATACGCAGTATTTT	CASSPSTDTQYF
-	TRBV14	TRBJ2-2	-	TGTGCCAGCAGCCGAATCGGGGGGCATGCCGGGGAGCTGTTTTTT	CASSRIGGHAGELFF
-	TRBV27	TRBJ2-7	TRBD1	TGTGCCAGCAGTTTAATGGGCATCCGGGACAGGGGATACGAGCAGTACTTC	CASSLMGIRDRGYEQYF
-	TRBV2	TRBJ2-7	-	TGTGCCAGCAGTGTTAGCAATGGCCCCTTTTACGAGCAGTACTTC	CASSVSNGPFYEQYF
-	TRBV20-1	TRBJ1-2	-	TGCAGTGCTAGGGGGGGCTCTGGCTACACCTTC	CSARGGSGYTF
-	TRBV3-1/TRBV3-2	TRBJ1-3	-	TGTGCCAGCAGCCAAGAAGGGTCTGGAAACACCATATATTTT	CASSQEGSGNTIYF
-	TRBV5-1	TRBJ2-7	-	TGCGCCAGCAGCTTAGACACCTACGAGCAGTACTTC	CASSLDTYEQYF
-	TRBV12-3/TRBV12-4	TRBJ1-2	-	TGTGCCAGCAGTTTAGGCTCATATGGCTACACCTTC	CASSLGSYGYTF
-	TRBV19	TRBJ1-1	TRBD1	TGTGCCAGTAGTATAGTAGGACAGGGTAAAGGAACAACTGAAGCTTTCTTT	CASSIVGQGKGTTEAFF
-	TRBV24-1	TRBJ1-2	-	TGTGCCACCAGCCAAAGGGACTATGGCTACACCTTC	CATSQRDYGYTF
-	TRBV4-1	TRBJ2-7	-	TGCGCCAGCAGCCCGGACAGCCCCTACGAGCAGTACTTC	CASSPDSPYEQYF
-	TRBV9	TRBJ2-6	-	TGTGCCAGCAGCGTAGGAGGCTCTGGGGCCAACGTCCTGACTTTC	CASSVGGSGANVLTF
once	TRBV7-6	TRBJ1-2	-	TGTGCCAGCAGCTTGAGGGAAGGCAGGGGAGGTAGCTATGGCTACACCTTC	CASSLREGRGGSYGYTF
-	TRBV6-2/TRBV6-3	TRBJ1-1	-	TGTGCCAGCAGTTACTCGTGGTGGGGGCGGACAACCATGAACACTGAAGCTTTCTTT	CASSYSWWGRTTMNTEAFF
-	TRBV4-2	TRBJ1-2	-	TGTGCCAGCAGCCCGGGTGGGGGGCCGACCTATGGCTACACCTTC	CASSPGGGPTYGYTF
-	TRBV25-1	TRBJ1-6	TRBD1	TGTGCCTCACAGGGGGCCACTTCACCCCTCCACTTT	CASQGATSPLHF
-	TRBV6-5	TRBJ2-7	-	TGTGCCACGGAGGGGGGACCCTACGAGCAGTACTTC	CATEGGPYEQYF